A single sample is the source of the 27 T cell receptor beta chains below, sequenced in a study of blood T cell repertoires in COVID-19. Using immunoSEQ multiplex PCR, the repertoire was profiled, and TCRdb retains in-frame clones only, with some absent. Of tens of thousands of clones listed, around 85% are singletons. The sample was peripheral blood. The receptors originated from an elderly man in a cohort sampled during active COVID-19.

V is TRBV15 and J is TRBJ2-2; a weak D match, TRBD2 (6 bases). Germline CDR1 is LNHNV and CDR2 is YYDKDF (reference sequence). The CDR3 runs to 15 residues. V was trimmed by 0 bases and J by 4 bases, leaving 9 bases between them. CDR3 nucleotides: TGTGCCACCAGCAGAGATGTGGGAGGCACCGGGGAGCTGTTTTTT. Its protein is CATSRDVGGTGELFF. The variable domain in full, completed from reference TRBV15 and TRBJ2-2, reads DAMVIQNPRYQVTQFGKPVTLSCSQTLNHNVMYWYQQKSSQAPKLLFHYYDKDFNNEADTPDNFQSRRPNTSFCFLDIRSPGLGDTAMYLCATSRDVGGTGELFFGEGSRLTVL.

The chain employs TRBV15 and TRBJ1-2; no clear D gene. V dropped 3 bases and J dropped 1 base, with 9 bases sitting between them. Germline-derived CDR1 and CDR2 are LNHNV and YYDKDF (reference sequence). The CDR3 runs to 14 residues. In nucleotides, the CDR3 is TGTGCCACCAGCAGTGGCGGAATTAACTATGGCTACACCTTC. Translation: CATSSGGINYGYTF.

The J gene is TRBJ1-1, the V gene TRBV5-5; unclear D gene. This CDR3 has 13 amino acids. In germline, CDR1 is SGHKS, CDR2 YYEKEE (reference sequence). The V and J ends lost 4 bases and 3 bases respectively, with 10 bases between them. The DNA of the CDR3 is TGTGCCAGCAGCCAAGGGAGGGACACTGAAGCTTTCTTT. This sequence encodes CASSQGRDTEAFF.

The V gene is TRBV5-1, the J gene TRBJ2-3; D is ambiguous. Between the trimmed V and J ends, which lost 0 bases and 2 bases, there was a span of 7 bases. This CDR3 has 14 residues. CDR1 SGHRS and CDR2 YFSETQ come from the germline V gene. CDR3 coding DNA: TGCGCCAGCAGCTTGGGGCCCCCCACAGATACGCAGTATTTT. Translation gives CASSLGPPTDTQYF.

The CDR3 region is CSASISGGQETQYF. As DNA, the CDR3 is TGCAGTGCTAGTATTAGCGGGGGCCAAGAGACCCAGTACTTC. This chain connects TRBV20-1 to TRBJ2-5; 9 bases are shared with TRBD2. The CDR3 is 14 residues long. Germline CDR1 DFQATT, CDR2 SNEGSKA (reference sequence). With V trimmed by 3 bases and J by 1 base, 3 bases remained unmatched.

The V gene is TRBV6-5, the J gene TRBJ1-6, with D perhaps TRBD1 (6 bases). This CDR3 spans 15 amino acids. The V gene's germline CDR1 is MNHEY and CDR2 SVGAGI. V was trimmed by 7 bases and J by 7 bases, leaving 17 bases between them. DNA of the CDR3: TGTGCCAGCAAACAACCGGCAGGGGAAAATTCACCCCTCCACTTT. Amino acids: CASKQPAGENSPLHF.

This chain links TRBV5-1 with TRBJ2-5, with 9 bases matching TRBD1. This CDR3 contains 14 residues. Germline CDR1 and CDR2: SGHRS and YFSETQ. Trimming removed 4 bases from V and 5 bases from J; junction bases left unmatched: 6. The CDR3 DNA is TGCGCCAGCAGCGCCGGGACAGGGTGGGAGACCCAGTACTTC. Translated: CASSAGTGWETQYF.

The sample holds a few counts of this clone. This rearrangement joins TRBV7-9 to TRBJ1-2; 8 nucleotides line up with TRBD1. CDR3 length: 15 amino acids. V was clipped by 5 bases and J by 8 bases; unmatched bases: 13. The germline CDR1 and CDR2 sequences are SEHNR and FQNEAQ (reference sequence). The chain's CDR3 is CASSPTWTGTAGYTF. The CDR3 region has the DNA TGTGCCAGCAGCCCAACATGGACAGGGACAGCGGGCTACACCTTC.

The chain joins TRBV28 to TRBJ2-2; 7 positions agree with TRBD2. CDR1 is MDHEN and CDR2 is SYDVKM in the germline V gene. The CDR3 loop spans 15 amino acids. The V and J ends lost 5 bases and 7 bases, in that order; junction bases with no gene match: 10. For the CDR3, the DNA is TGTGCCAGCAGTGCCCCCCTTCTAGCGGTCGGGGAGCTGTTTTTT. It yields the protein CASSAPLLAVGELFF.

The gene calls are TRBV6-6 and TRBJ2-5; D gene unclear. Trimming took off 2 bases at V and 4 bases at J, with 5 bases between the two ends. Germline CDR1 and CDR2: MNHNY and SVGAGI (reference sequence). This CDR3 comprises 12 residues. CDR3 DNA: TGTGCCAGCAGTTACCCCGGAGAGACCCAGTACTTC. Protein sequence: CASSYPGETQYF.

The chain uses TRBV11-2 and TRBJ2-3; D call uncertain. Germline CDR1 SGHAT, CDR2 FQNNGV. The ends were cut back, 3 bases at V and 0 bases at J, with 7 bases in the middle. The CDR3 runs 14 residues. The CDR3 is CASSFVSSTDTQYF. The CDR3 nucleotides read TGTGCCAGCAGCTTCGTATCTAGCACAGATACGCAGTATTTT.

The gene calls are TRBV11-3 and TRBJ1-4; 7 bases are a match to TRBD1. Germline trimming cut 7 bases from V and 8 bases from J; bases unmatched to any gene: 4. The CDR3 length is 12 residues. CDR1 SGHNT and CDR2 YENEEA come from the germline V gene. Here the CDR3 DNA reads TGTGCCAGCATAGGGGGCAGGGAAAAACTGTTTTTT. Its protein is CASIGGREKLFF.

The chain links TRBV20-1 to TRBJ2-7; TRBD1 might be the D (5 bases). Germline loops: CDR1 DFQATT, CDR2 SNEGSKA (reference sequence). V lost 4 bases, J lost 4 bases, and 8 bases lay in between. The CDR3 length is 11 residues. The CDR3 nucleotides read TGCAGTGCTACACAGGCGTACGAGCAGTACTTC. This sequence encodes CSATQAYEQYF.

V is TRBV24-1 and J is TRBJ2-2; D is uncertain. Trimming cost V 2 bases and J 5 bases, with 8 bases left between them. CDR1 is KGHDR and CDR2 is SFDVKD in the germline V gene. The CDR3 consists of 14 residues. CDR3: CATSDSRWTGELFF. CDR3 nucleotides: TGTGCCACCAGTGATTCCCGGTGGACCGGGGAGCTGTTTTTT.

The CDR3 DNA follows: TGCGCCAGCAGAAGGGGACTAGCGGGGGGGTTAGATACGCAGTATTTT. Translated, it gives CASRRGLAGGLDTQYF. V usage is TRBV4-1 and J usage is TRBJ2-3, with 16 bases aligning to TRBD2. The CDR3 extends over 16 amino acids. CDR1 and CDR2 (germline): MGHRA, YSYEKL. The V gene end was trimmed by 6 bases and the J gene end by 5 bases; junction bases not matched to a gene: 5.

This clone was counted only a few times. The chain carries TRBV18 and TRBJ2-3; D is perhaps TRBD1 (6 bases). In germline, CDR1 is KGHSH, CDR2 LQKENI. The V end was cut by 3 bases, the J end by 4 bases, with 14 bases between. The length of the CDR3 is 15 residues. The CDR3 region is CASSPLQGTADTQYF. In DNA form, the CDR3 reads TGTGCCAGCTCACCCCTGCAGGGGACGGCAGATACGCAGTATTTT. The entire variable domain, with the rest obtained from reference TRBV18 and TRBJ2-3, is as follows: NAGVMQNPRHLVRRRGQEARLRCSPMKGHSHVYWYRQLPEEGLKFMVYLQKENIIDESGMPKERFSAEFPKEGPSILRIQQVVRGDSAAYFCASSPLQGTADTQYFGPGTRLTVL.

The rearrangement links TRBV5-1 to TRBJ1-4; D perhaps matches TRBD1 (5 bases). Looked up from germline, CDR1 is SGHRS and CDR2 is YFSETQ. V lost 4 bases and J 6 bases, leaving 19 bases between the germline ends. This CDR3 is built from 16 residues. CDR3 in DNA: TGCGCCAGCAGCCGACAGCCTGGGCAGCGTCATGAAAAACTGTTTTTT. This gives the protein CASSRQPGQRHEKLFF.

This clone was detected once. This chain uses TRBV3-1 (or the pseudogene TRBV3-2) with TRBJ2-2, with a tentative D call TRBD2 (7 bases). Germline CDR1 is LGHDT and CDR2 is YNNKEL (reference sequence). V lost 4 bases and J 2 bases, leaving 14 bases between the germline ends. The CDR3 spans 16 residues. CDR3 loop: CASSPRGGANTGELFF. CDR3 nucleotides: TGTGCCAGCAGCCCAAGGGGGGGTGCCAACACCGGGGAGCTGTTTTTT.

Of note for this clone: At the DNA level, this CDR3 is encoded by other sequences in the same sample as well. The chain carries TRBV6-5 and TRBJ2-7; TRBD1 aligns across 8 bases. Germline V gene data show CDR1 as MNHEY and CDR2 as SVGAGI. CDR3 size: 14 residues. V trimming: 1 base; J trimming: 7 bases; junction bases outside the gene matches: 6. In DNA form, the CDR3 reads TGTGCCAGCAGTTACTTCCAGGGGGCGGGGGAGCAGTACTTC. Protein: CASSYFQGAGEQYF.

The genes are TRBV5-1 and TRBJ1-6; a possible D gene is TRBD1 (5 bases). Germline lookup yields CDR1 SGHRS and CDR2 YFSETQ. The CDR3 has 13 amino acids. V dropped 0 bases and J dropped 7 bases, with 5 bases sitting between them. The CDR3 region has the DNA TGCGCCAGCAGCTTGGAGGGGAATTCACCCCTCCACTTT. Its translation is CASSLEGNSPLHF.

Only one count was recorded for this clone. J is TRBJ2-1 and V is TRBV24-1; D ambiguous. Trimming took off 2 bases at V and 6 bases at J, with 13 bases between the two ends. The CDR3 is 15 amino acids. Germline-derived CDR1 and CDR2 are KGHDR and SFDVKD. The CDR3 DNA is TGTGCCACCAGTGATTCCAAATTTGTGAGCAATGAGCAGTTCTTC. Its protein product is CATSDSKFVSNEQFF.

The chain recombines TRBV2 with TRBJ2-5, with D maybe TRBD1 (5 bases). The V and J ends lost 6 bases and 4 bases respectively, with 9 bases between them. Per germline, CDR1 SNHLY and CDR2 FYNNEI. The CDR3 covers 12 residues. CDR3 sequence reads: CASSQGTETQYF. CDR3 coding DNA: TGTGCCAGCAGCCAGGGAACAGAGACCCAGTACTTC.

The CDR3 DNA reads TGTGCCAGCAGTTACTCGACGGGACAAGATAATTCACCCCTCCACTTT. This translates into CASSYSTGQDNSPLHF. V and J are TRBV6-5 and TRBJ1-6, with D possibly matching TRBD1 (6 bases). V lost 0 bases and J lost 5, with 11 bases in between. The CDR3 has 16 residues. Germline V gene lookup returns CDR1 MNHEY and CDR2 SVGAGI.

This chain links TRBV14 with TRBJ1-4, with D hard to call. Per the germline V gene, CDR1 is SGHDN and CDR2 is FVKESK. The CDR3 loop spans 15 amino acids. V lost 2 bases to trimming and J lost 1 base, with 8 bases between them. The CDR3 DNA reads TGTGCCAGCAGCCAACCGGGGATAACTAATGAAAAACTGTTTTTT. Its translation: CASSQPGITNEKLFF.

The chain's CDR3 is CASSIRRGSYEQYF. Written as DNA, the CDR3 is TGTGCCAGTAGTATTAGGCGGGGGTCCTACGAGCAGTACTTC. V is TRBV19 and J is TRBJ2-7, with TRBD2 matching over 7 bases. V shed 3 bases and J 1 base; nucleotides not matched to a gene: 3. The CDR3 totals 14 residues. Germline V gene sequence: CDR1 LNHDA, CDR2 SQIVND (reference sequence).

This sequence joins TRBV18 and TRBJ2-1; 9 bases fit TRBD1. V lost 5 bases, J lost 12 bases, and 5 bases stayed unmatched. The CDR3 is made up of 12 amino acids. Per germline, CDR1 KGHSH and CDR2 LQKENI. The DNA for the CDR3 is TGTGCCAGCTCATCGGGACAGGGCCGGCAGTTCTTC. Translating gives CASSSGQGRQFF.

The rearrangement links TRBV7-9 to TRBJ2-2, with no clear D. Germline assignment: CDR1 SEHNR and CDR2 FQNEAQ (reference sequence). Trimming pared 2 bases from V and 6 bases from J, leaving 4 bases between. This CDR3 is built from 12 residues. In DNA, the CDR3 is TGTGCCAGCAGCTTACCCTCCGGGGAGCTGTTTTTT. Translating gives CASSLPSGELFF.